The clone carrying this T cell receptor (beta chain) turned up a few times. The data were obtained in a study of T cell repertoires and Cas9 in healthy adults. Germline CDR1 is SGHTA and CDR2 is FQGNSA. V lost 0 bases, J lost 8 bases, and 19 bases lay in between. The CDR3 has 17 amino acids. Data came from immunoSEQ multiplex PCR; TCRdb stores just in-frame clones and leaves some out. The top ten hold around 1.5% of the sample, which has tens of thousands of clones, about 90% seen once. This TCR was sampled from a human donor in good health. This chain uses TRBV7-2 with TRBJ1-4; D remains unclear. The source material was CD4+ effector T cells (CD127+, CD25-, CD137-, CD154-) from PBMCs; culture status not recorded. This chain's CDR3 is CASSLARPRGAGEKLFF. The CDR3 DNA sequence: TGTGCCAGCAGCTTAGCCCGACCCAGAGGAGCGGGGGAAAAACTGTTTTTT. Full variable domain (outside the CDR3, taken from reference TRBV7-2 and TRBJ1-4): GAGVSQSPSNKVTEKGKDVELRCDPISGHTALYWYRQSLGQGLEFLIYFQGNSAPDKSGLPSDRFSAERTGGSVSTLTIQRTQQEDSAVYLCASSLARPRGAGEKLFFGSGTQLSVL.